This TCR beta chain appears in the sequencing data of a study of shared clonotypes between healthy human individuals. Here immunoSEQ multiplex PCR was the method, and the copy in TCRdb shows in-frame clones only, minus some. In the table there are 1,400,000 or so clones, approximately 98.5% of which are singletons. Trimming cost V 3 bases and J 3 bases; bases outside gene matches: 6. The CDR3 extends over 14 amino acids. The receptor's source is a man aged 25 to 40 in good health. The J gene is TRBJ2-7, the V gene TRBV5-3, with TRBD1 identical over 7 bases. TRBV5-3 falls under the ORF class, with uncertain function. The material sequenced was naive CD4+ T cells sorted from blood. Documented subset: CD45RA+ positively selected. The CDR3 sequence: CARSWDRVCYEQYF. In nucleotides, the CDR3 is TGTGCCAGAAGCTGGGACAGAGTCTGCTACGAGCAGTACTTC.